This T cell receptor beta chain was documented in a study of blood T cell repertoires in COVID-19. Only in-frame clones appear in the TCRdb table, and some are missing; sequencing was by immunoSEQ multiplex PCR. The table has more than 95,000 clones, more than 85% seen once. CDR3 length: 14 residues. From germline, CDR1 is MDHEN and CDR2 SYDVKM. V was shortened by 9 bases and J by 3 bases, with 18 bases between the two germline ends. The TCR sequence derives from a man over 45 with COVID-19, enrolled during active disease. The sample comprised peripheral blood. The genes are TRBV28 and TRBJ2-7; D is unclear. CDR3 sequence: CARTPLVAIYEQYF. The CDR3 coding sequence is TGTGCCAGGACTCCCCTGGTGGCAATCTACGAGCAGTACTTC.